This TCR beta chain came from a study of T cell responses to AZD1222 COVID-19 vaccine. Assay: immunoSEQ multiplex PCR; the TCRdb copy retains only in-frame clones and omits some. The profile covers around 120,000 clones, with 93% appearing a single time and about 5% taken by the ten largest. About this clone itself: The antigen is not known.

Study results and limitations: Among spike-specific TCRs, nearly half reportedly target unmutated variant regions.

This CDR3 spans 15 amino acids. V dropped 5 bases and J dropped 4 bases, with 15 bases sitting between them. CDR1 is SGHVS and CDR2 is FQNEAQ in the germline V gene. The TCR comes from an adult who received the AZD1222 COVID-19 vaccine. This chain uses TRBV7-8 with TRBJ2-1; possible D gene TRBD2, 6 bases. The input for sequencing was peripheral blood, taken 28 days after the second AZD1222 dose. CDR3 residues: CASSARDWDYNEQFF. CDR3 sequence (DNA): TGTGCCAGCAGCGCCCGGGACTGGGATTACAATGAGCAGTTCTTC. Full variable domain (rest looked up from reference TRBV7-8 and TRBJ2-1): GAGVSQSPRYKVAKRGQDVALRCDPISGHVSLFWYQQALGQGPEFLTYFQNEAQLDKSGLPSDRFFAERPEGSVSTLKIQRTQQEDSAVYLCASSARDWDYNEQFFGPGTRLTVL.